A single sample is the source of the 30 T cell receptor beta chains below, sequenced in a study of identical twins. TCRdb fed the 5' RACE reads into MiXCR, producing one record per CDR3 protein. The sample yields around 690,000 distinct CDR3 sequences, less than 25% seen once. The same sample was also used in a study of T cells expressing NK-cell markers.

Sequencing was performed on PBMCs. Receptors originate from a woman under 30 in good health.

The chain has TRBV20-1 and TRBJ1-1; TRBD1 matches 8 bases. CDR1 is DFQATT and CDR2 is SNEGSKA in the germline V gene (reference sequence). J gave up 6 bases and V 6 bases, and 6 bases lay outside the gene matches. The CDR3 sequence is 12 residues long. CDR3 bases: TGCAGTGCCCACAGGGGGGCGGCTGAAGCTTTCTTT. Protein product: CSAHRGAAEAFF.

This clonotype was observed a handful of times. The chain recombines TRBV18 with TRBJ2-1, with TRBD2 matching over 13 bases. V was clipped by 2 bases and J by 10 bases; unmatched bases: 2. Germline assignment: CDR1 KGHSH and CDR2 LQKENI. This CDR3 is built from 14 residues. CDR3 residues: CASSPLGLAGEQFF. The CDR3 region has the DNA TGTGCCAGCTCACCATTGGGACTAGCGGGAGAGCAGTTCTTC. The variable domain in full, with the rest retrieved from reference TRBV18 and TRBJ2-1, is NAGVMQNPRHLVRRRGQEARLRCSPMKGHSHVYWYRQLPEEGLKFMVYLQKENIIDESGMPKERFSAEFPKEGPSILRIQQVVRGDSAAYFCASSPLGLAGEQFFGPGTRLTVL.

The chain uses TRBV6-2 or TRBV6-3 and TRBJ2-7; 9 bases agree with TRBD2. The germline gives CDR1 MNHEY, CDR2 SVGEGT. Trimming at V came to 2 bases and at J to 3 bases, leaving 2 bases not matched to a gene. This CDR3 has 14 amino acids. The CDR3 nucleotides are TGTGCCAGCAGTTACCTAGCGGGAATCTACGAGCAGTACTTC. It translates to CASSYLAGIYEQYF.

V gene TRBV19 combines with J gene TRBJ2-7; weak D call: TRBD1 (6 bases). V gave up 6 bases and J gave up 5 bases, with 17 bases separating them. The CDR3 covers 14 residues. Germline-derived CDR1 and CDR2 are LNHDA and SQIVND (reference sequence). The DNA for the CDR3 is TGTGCCAGTAGCTCAGGCAGGGGTTCCCACGAGCAGTACTTC. This gives the protein CASSSGRGSHEQYF.

The chain recombines TRBV14 with TRBJ2-3, with unresolved D. Germline V gene data show CDR1 as SGHDN and CDR2 as FVKESK. V lost 3 bases and J lost 1, with 20 bases in between. This CDR3 spans 18 amino acids. CDR3 sequence reads: CASSHVAPRSPGTDTQYF. The CDR3 DNA reads as TGTGCCAGCAGCCACGTAGCTCCGAGGTCGCCGGGCACAGATACGCAGTATTTT.

This rearrangement joins TRBV12-3 or TRBV12-4 to TRBJ2-1; D call uncertain. This CDR3 comprises 15 residues. Trimming removed 8 bases at V and 0 bases at J, with 14 bases between. The chain's CDR3 is CASLHSTRSYNEQFF. For the CDR3, the DNA is TGTGCCAGCCTACACAGCACCCGCTCCTACAATGAGCAGTTCTTC.

The rearrangement links TRBV18 to TRBJ2-1, with a weak D call TRBD2 (6 bases). The V end lost 0 bases, the J end lost 1 base, and 10 bases lay between the germline ends. The germline V gene encodes CDR1 KGHSH and CDR2 LQKENI. The CDR3 runs 16 residues. The CDR3, as DNA: TGTGCCAGCTCACCACCGACTAGTTATTCCTACAATGAGCAGTTCTTC. Protein: CASSPPTSYSYNEQFF.

This clonotype appeared a few times. The J gene is TRBJ2-7, the V gene TRBV20-1; 7 positions agree with TRBD1. The germline gives CDR1 DFQATT, CDR2 SNEGSKA (reference sequence). The CDR3 is 14 residues long. The J segment lost 0 bases and the V segment lost 3 bases, leaving 5 bases of the junction unmatched. The CDR3 protein is CSASSGTASYEQYF. The CDR3 DNA follows: TGCAGTGCTAGCTCCGGGACAGCCTCCTACGAGCAGTACTTC.

This clonotype was seen a few times. The genes are TRBV12-3 or TRBV12-4 and TRBJ2-7; tentatively, D is TRBD2 (6 bases). This CDR3 contains 13 residues. The V and J ends lost 6 bases and 5 bases respectively, with 14 bases between them. In nucleotides, the CDR3 is TGTGCCAGCAGCAAGAGACCTAGCGACGAGCAGTACTTC. Protein sequence: CASSKRPSDEQYF.

This clonotype has a count of ten or more. V gene TRBV27 combines with J gene TRBJ2-7; 7 bases match TRBD1. CDR1 is MNHEY and CDR2 is SMNVEV in the germline V gene (reference sequence). The V gene end was trimmed by 5 bases and the J gene end by 4 bases; junction bases not matched to a gene: 11. The CDR3 extends over 15 amino acids. CDR3 protein: CASSLGTVNGYEQYF. The CDR3 DNA sequence: TGTGCCAGCAGTCTCGGGACAGTTAATGGGTACGAGCAGTACTTC.

The CDR3 DNA sequence: TGCGCCAGCAGTGAGTTGGGAGACGACAACACCGGGGAGCTGTTTTTT. Amino acids: CASSELGDDNTGELFF. This rearrangement joins TRBV10-1 to TRBJ2-2, with D possibly being TRBD2 (5 bases). The CDR3 has 16 residues. Germline CDR1 WNHNN, CDR2 SYGVQD (reference sequence). The V gene lost 1 base and the J gene lost 2 bases, with 11 bases spanning the gap.

This rearrangement joins TRBV20-1 to TRBJ1-4; D gene uncertain. The CDR3 runs to 12 residues. Germline CDR1 DFQATT, CDR2 SNEGSKA (reference sequence). V was clipped by 3 bases and J by 4 bases, with 6 bases between them. In DNA, the CDR3 is TGCAGTGCTAGCCACAGTAATGAAAAACTGTTTTTT. Translated, it gives CSASHSNEKLFF.

The chain employs TRBV7-9 and TRBJ2-4, with D maybe TRBD2 (7 bases). The CDR3 sequence is 17 residues long. CDR1 SEHNR and CDR2 FQNEAQ come from the germline V gene (reference sequence). V gave up 2 bases and J gave up 4 bases, with 18 bases separating them. This CDR3 reads CASSLSLTGREKNIQYF. In DNA form, the CDR3 reads TGTGCCAGCAGCTTATCCTTAACAGGGAGGGAAAAAAACATTCAGTACTTC.

This clonotype was found a few times. The chain has TRBV5-1 and TRBJ1-1, with 7 positions matching TRBD1. Trimming cost V 0 bases and J 1 base; bases outside gene matches: 6. The CDR3 has 16 amino acids. Germline V CDR1 and CDR2: SGHRS, YFSETQ. The CDR3 spells CASSLEGQTTNTEAFF. CDR3 bases: TGCGCCAGCAGCTTGGAGGGACAGACAACGAACACTGAAGCTTTCTTT.

This clonotype was found many times. The V gene is TRBV20-1, the J gene TRBJ2-3; TRBD2 aligns across 12 bases. V was pared by 5 bases and J by 4 bases, with 4 bases of the junction left unmatched. The length of the CDR3 is 14 residues. Germline V gene data show CDR1 as DFQATT and CDR2 as SNEGSKA (reference sequence). CDR3 bases: TGCAGTGCTCTTCTAGCGGGAGGGGCAGATACGCAGTATTTT. This sequence encodes CSALLAGGADTQYF.

This rearrangement joins TRBV5-4 to TRBJ2-1; 10 nucleotides line up with TRBD2. V gave up 4 bases and J gave up 0 bases; unmatched junction bases: 4. This CDR3 region has 16 residues. The germline V gene has CDR1 SGHNT and CDR2 YYREEE (reference sequence). This CDR3 is CASSLPSGSSYNEQFF. DNA for the CDR3: TGTGCCAGCAGCCTCCCTAGCGGGAGCTCCTACAATGAGCAGTTCTTC.

There are many counts of this clonotype. The rearrangement joins TRBV5-1 to TRBJ2-1, with D perhaps being TRBD1 or TRBD2 (5 bases each). The CDR3 is 14 amino acids. V shed 3 bases and J shed 7 bases, with 14 bases lying between them. Germline V CDR1 and CDR2: SGHRS, YFSETQ. CDR3 protein: CASSSPGPANEQFF. The CDR3 nucleotides are TGCGCCAGCAGCTCCCCGGGACCAGCTAATGAGCAGTTCTTC.

This clonotype has just a few counts. The chain combines TRBV2 with TRBJ2-1; a weak D match, TRBD2 (5 bases). Trimming pared 6 bases from V and 4 bases from J, leaving 22 bases between. Germline V gene sequence: CDR1 SNHLY, CDR2 FYNNEI. The CDR3 has 17 residues. CDR3 nucleotide sequence: TGTGCCAGCAGCTCCCCTCTGAGCGGTAATTTGTACAATGAGCAGTTCTTC. Its translation is CASSSPLSGNLYNEQFF.

This clonotype was observed a few times. V usage is TRBV20-1 and J usage is TRBJ2-3; TRBD2 matches at 11 bases. Germline lookup yields CDR1 DFQATT and CDR2 SNEGSKA (reference sequence). There are 15 residues in the CDR3. Unmatched junction bases numbered 7, after V lost 3 bases and J lost 5 bases. The CDR3 coding sequence is TGCAGTGCTAGCGGTAGCGGGAGGGCCAGAGATACGCAGTATTTT. Encoded protein: CSASGSGRARDTQYF.

This clonotype was found many times. The CDR3 is CASSWIPENEAFF. The CDR3 coding sequence is TGCGCCAGCAGCTGGATACCCGAGAATGAAGCTTTCTTT. This chain connects TRBV5-1 to TRBJ1-1; no reliable D call. The V gene lost 3 bases and the J gene lost 7 bases, with 13 bases spanning the gap. Germline V gene sequence: CDR1 SGHRS, CDR2 YFSETQ. The CDR3 contains 13 residues.

This clonotype was recorded a few times. This chain connects TRBV9 to TRBJ1-6, with D possibly matching TRBD1 (5 bases). CDR1 and CDR2 from the germline V gene are SGDLS and YYNGEE. There are 14 residues in the CDR3. V was trimmed by 2 bases and J by 6 bases, leaving 9 bases between them. CDR3 in amino acids: CASSVGGGNSPLHF. The CDR3 coding sequence is TGTGCCAGCAGCGTCGGGGGGGGTAATTCACCCCTCCACTTT. Together with reference TRBV9 and TRBJ1-6, the CDR3 gives the full variable domain: DSGVTQTPKHLITATGQRVTLRCSPRSGDLSVYWYQQSLDQGLQFLIQYYNGEERAKGNILERFSAQQFPDLHSELNLSSLELGDSALYFCASSVGGGNSPLHFGNGTRLTVT.

This clonotype has a count of ten or more. The chain uses TRBV15 and TRBJ1-1, with a tentative D call TRBD1 (6 bases). The V gene's germline CDR1 is LNHNV and CDR2 YYDKDF (reference sequence). There are 17 residues in the CDR3. V gave up 1 base and J gave up 4 bases, with 19 bases separating them. CDR3 sequence (DNA): TGTGCCACCAGCAGAGTCCGGGTCAGGGGTCGGGGCACTGAAGCTTTCTTT. It codes for CATSRVRVRGRGTEAFF.

This clonotype was found a few times. The chain carries TRBV6-2 or TRBV6-3 and TRBJ2-1; maybe TRBD2 (6 bases). The V and J ends lost 0 bases and 9 bases respectively, with 18 bases between them. CDR1 MNHEY and CDR2 SVGEGT come from the germline V gene. The CDR3 spans 16 residues. The CDR3 region is CASSYSLAVGGIEQFF. CDR3 sequence (DNA): TGTGCCAGCAGTTACTCTCTCGCGGTCGGAGGGATTGAGCAGTTCTTC.

V and J are TRBV2 and TRBJ2-1; D is possibly TRBD2 (5 bases). V lost 6 bases and J lost 0, with 9 bases in between. The germline V gene has CDR1 SNHLY and CDR2 FYNNEI. The CDR3 sequence is 14 residues long. The CDR3 nucleotides read TGTGCCAGCAGAAGCGGCATCTCCTACAATGAGCAGTTCTTC. Translation gives CASRSGISYNEQFF.

The chain employs TRBV5-1 and TRBJ2-1, with 10 bases aligning to TRBD2. Germline lookup yields CDR1 SGHRS and CDR2 YFSETQ. The CDR3 is made up of 16 amino acids. Germline trimming cut 6 bases from V and 3 bases from J; bases unmatched to any gene: 9. CDR3 DNA: TGCGCCAGCACCATCACAACTAGCGGGGACTACAATGAGCAGTTCTTC. Protein: CASTITTSGDYNEQFF.

This clonotype was counted a few times. The chain recombines TRBV5-1 with TRBJ2-3; 9 positions agree with TRBD1. The germline V gene has CDR1 SGHRS and CDR2 YFSETQ. The CDR3 has 15 amino acids. V dropped 4 bases and J dropped 2; count of bases not matched to a gene: 5. Here the CDR3 reads CASSGGQGLTDTQYF. In DNA form, the CDR3 reads TGCGCCAGCAGCGGGGGACAGGGCCTCACAGATACGCAGTATTTT.

The table lists this clonotype with a few counts. The chain is built from TRBV20-1 and TRBJ2-5; D is possibly TRBD1 or TRBD2 (5 bases each). The germline V gene encodes CDR1 DFQATT and CDR2 SNEGSKA (reference sequence). The CDR3 runs to 14 residues. The germline V and J ends were trimmed by 3 bases and 5 bases, with 16 bases remaining between them. The CDR3 region is CSARGTPLEETQYF. The DNA of the CDR3 is TGCAGTGCTAGGGGGACCCCTCTTGAGGAGACCCAGTACTTC.

Ten or more counts support this clonotype. The chain couples TRBV7-2 to TRBJ2-5; unclear D gene. Trimming took off 5 bases at V and 1 base at J, with 11 bases between the two ends. This CDR3 comprises 14 residues. The germline CDR1 and CDR2 sequences are SGHTA and FQGNSA. The CDR3 sequence: CASSLDGSQETQYF. CDR3 nucleotide sequence: TGTGCCAGCAGCCTGGACGGATCCCAAGAGACCCAGTACTTC.

Ten or more counts support this clonotype. The CDR3 is CSAKNLAGVAYEQYF. The CDR3 bases are TGCAGTGCTAAGAATCTAGCGGGAGTTGCCTACGAGCAGTACTTC. The chain is built from TRBV20-1 and TRBJ2-7; 10 bases match TRBD2. Germline CDR1 reads DFQATT; CDR2 reads SNEGSKA (reference sequence). This CDR3 has 15 residues. J gave up 2 bases and V 4 bases, and 8 bases lay outside the gene matches.

The genes are TRBV4-3 and TRBJ2-7; possibly TRBD2 for D (6 bases). V lost 1 base and J 7 bases, leaving 11 bases between the germline ends. Germline CDR1 LGHNA, CDR2 YSLEER. This CDR3 spans 13 amino acids. The CDR3 DNA is TGCGCCAGCAGCCAAGTTACGGGAGCTGAGCAGTACTTC. This translates into CASSQVTGAEQYF.